This T cell receptor beta chain was sequenced in a study of siplizumab effects on memory and regulatory T cells. As to this clone: The antigen remains unidentified.

Study findings and constraints: Alloreactive clones mapping to unstimulated subsets formed only a minor fraction.

Each sample contributed 85,000 to 100,000 TCR templates to the assay. Produced via immunoSEQ multiplex PCR; TCRdb's table is partial and in-frame only. The profile shows about 99,000 clones, 93% of them singletons. Per germline, CDR1 SGHRS and CDR2 YFSETQ. The CDR3 consists of 19 residues. V shed 0 bases, J shed 0 bases, and the junction held 14 bases outside the gene matches. The source material was Tregs sorted from blood. This chain joins TRBV5-1 and TRBJ2-5; 7 bases agree with TRBD1. This receptor was obtained from a human donor in good health. DNA for the CDR3: TGCGCCAGCAGCTTGGGAAGGAGACAGGGCTACACTTACCAAGAGACCCAGTACTTC. Residues: CASSLGRRQGYTYQETQYF.